This passage covers 32 T cell receptor beta chains from one sample sequenced in a study of immune heterogeneity within non-small cell lung tumors. TCR beta CDR3 was amplified by multiplex PCR using 32 V and 13 J primers. One entry per CDR3 protein results from TCRdb running MiXCR on the multiplex PCR reads. In the table there are nearly 15,000 distinct CDR3 sequences, about a third of which are singletons. Template came from bulk tumor genomic DNA, at 600 ng per sample. Several spatially distant biopsies were obtained per primary tumor intraoperatively. Newly diagnosed with untreated non-small cell lung cancer, the patients underwent curative surgery. The sample was lung tumor tissue. The receptors come from a woman in her forties or fifties with non-small cell lung cancer.

CDR3 sequence: CASSRNQGRGQETQYF. As DNA, the CDR3 is TGTGCCAGCAGCCGAAATCAGGGACGCGGGCAAGAGACCCAGTACTTC. The gene calls are TRBV3-1 and TRBJ2-5; either TRBD1 or TRBD2 may supply D (5 bases each). The germline V gene encodes CDR1 LGHDT and CDR2 YNNKEL (reference sequence). Trimming took 4 bases from V and 2 from J, leaving 17 bases between them. The CDR3 spans 16 residues.

This clonotype was observed at least ten times. The chain combines TRBV7-9 with TRBJ1-1; 8 bases are a match to TRBD1. The CDR3 contains 14 residues. Germline CDR1 reads SEHNR; CDR2 reads FQNEAQ (reference sequence). V lost 5 bases to trimming and J lost 5 bases; unmatched junction nucleotides: 7. The DNA of the CDR3 is TGTGCCAGCAGCAAACGGACAGGGTGGACTGAAGCTTTCTTT. This encodes CASSKRTGWTEAFF.

This clonotype was seen many times. This chain joins TRBV11-2 and TRBJ2-7; 9 nucleotides agree with TRBD2. Trimming took 7 bases from V and 4 from J; bases not matched to a gene: 11. The germline gives CDR1 SGHAT, CDR2 FQNNGV. The CDR3 length is 15 residues. DNA for the CDR3: TGTGCCAGCACTGACCCGGGACTAGCACAGTACGAGCAGTACTTC. Protein product: CASTDPGLAQYEQYF.

V is TRBV27 and J is TRBJ1-5; D unclear. The germline V gene encodes CDR1 MNHEY and CDR2 SMNVEV (reference sequence). CDR3 size: 15 residues. Trimming left V 3 bases short and J 2 bases short, with 11 bases between. DNA of the CDR3: TGTGCCAGCAGTTTGTTAGGACCGGGCAATCAGCCCCAGCATTTT. It translates to CASSLLGPGNQPQHF.

Points on this clonotype: Just one base apart from a much larger clone, this may be a read error. The gene calls are TRBV2 and TRBJ1-1, with D hard to call. Germline CDR1 and CDR2: SNHLY and FYNNEI. CDR3 length: 13 amino acids. Here the CDR3 reads CASNLDASTQAFF. In DNA form, the CDR3 reads TGTGCCAGCAACCTAGACGCGTCCACTCAAGCTTTCTTT.

This clonotype showed up many times. This chain connects TRBV6-1 to TRBJ2-4; 7 bases agree with TRBD2. Per the germline V gene, CDR1 is MNHNS and CDR2 is SASEGT. The CDR3 has 14 residues. V lost 7 bases, J lost 7 bases, and 10 bases stayed unmatched. The CDR3 DNA follows: TGTGCCAGCACCAGTGAGGGGAGGGCCAACATTCAGTACTTC. Translating it yields CASTSEGRANIQYF.

This clonotype has a handful of counts. CDR3 in amino acids: CASSYSTIETQYF. The CDR3 DNA sequence: TGTGCCAGCAGTTACTCGACGATAGAGACCCAGTACTTC. V is TRBV6-6 and J is TRBJ2-5; D not certain. Germline V gives CDR1 MNHNY, CDR2 SVGAGI (reference sequence). The V and J ends lost 0 bases and 4 bases respectively, with 6 bases between them. CDR3 length: 13 residues.

This clonotype was detected a few times. This may be a read error: a much more frequent sequence differs by one nucleotide. The gene calls are TRBV9 and TRBJ1-3; D call uncertain. CDR1 and CDR2 (germline): SGDLS, YYNGEE. The CDR3 runs 14 residues. Written as DNA, the CDR3 is TGTGCCAGCAGCGTAGTGTCCTCTGGAACCACCATATATTTT. Encoded protein: CASSVVSSGTTIYF.

The chain carries TRBV5-4 and TRBJ2-1, with D tentatively TRBD1 (5 bases). Per germline, CDR1 SGHNT and CDR2 YYREEE (reference sequence). Deletions cut 4 bases from V and 8 bases from J, with 13 bases between. The CDR3 totals 13 residues. This CDR3 reads CASSDTGIHEQFF. CDR3 nucleotide sequence: TGTGCCAGCAGCGATACAGGTATCCATGAGCAGTTCTTC.

The table lists this clonotype with many counts. The chain is built from TRBV15 and TRBJ2-2, with D hard to call. Trimming pared 2 bases from V and 4 bases from J, leaving 5 bases between. The CDR3 extends over 13 amino acids. Germline-derived CDR1 and CDR2 are LNHNV and YYDKDF (reference sequence). The CDR3 sequence is CATSRQPTGELFF. The CDR3 DNA reads as TGTGCCACCAGCAGACAACCCACCGGGGAGCTGTTTTTT.

A note on this clonotype: The conserved phenylalanine or tryptophan is not found at the CDR3 terminus, so this likely reflects a read error. No DNA is shown, since the ends of the CDR3 on it are uncertain; the CDR3 is the one TCRdb lists. The V and J genes are TRBV7-2 and TRBJ2-3; the DNA was not used to check the table's D call, TRBD1. The CDR3 is 16 residues long, counting both termini. Germline assignment: CDR1 SGHTA and CDR2 FQGNSA. The CDR3 spells CASSSRSGFYEQYFGP.

As for this clonotype: This could be a read error, since a much larger clone is one nucleotide away. V and J are TRBV2 and TRBJ1-1; a weak D match, TRBD1 (5 bases). This CDR3 is 12 amino acids long. Germline loops: CDR1 SNHLY, CDR2 FYNNEI. V lost 4 bases, J lost 3 bases, and 6 bases lay in between. CDR3 amino acids: CASSAGDTEAFF. The CDR3 coding sequence is TGTGCCAGCAGTGCGGGGGACACTGAAGCTTTCTTT.

Turning to this clonotype: A much larger clone lies a single base off, so this may be a read error. The chain carries TRBV19 and TRBJ2-1; D call uncertain. CDR3 length: 13 amino acids. The V gene's germline CDR1 is LNHDA and CDR2 SQIVND (reference sequence). Here the CDR3 reads CASSIEAYNEHFF. The CDR3 coding sequence is TGTGCCAGTAGTATAGAGGCGTACAATGAGCATTTCTTC.

The rearrangement links TRBV18 to TRBJ2-1, with D unclear. The germline V and J ends were trimmed by 3 bases and 0 bases, with 15 bases remaining between them. This CDR3 is 17 amino acids long. CDR1 is KGHSH, CDR2 LQKENI, per germline. CDR3 protein: CASSPTYFPSSYNEQFF. The CDR3 DNA is TGTGCCAGCTCACCGACCTATTTTCCGAGCTCCTACAATGAGCAGTTCTTC.

This clonotype was observed many times. The chain employs TRBV10-2 and TRBJ1-2; D call uncertain. The CDR3 sequence is 17 residues long. The V gene lost 4 bases and the J gene lost 0 bases, with 18 bases spanning the gap. Germline V gene sequence: CDR1 WSHSY, CDR2 SAAADI. The CDR3 protein is CASSASDRWNPNYGYTF. For the CDR3, the DNA is TGCGCCAGCAGTGCCTCGGACCGATGGAACCCTAACTATGGCTACACCTTC.

The chain couples TRBV2 to TRBJ2-7; D unresolved. V lost 2 bases to trimming and J lost 0 bases, with 14 bases between them. This CDR3 spans 16 amino acids. Germline V lookup: CDR1 SNHLY, CDR2 FYNNEI. In nucleotides, the CDR3 is TGTGCCAGCAGTGAATCGCCTAGGGTCTACTCCTACGAGCAGTACGTC. Its translation is CASSESPRVYSYEQYV.

This clonotype turned up a few times. A much larger clone lies one base from this, so it may be a read error. The chain links TRBV6-2 or TRBV6-3 to TRBJ1-2, with D unresolved. The CDR3 consists of 12 residues. V was cut by 5 bases and J by 4 bases, with 8 bases left in between. Germline lookup yields CDR1 MNHEY and CDR2 SVGEGT. This chain's CDR3 is CASSGYPYGYTF. The CDR3 DNA follows: TGTGCCAGCAGTGGGTACCCCTATGGCTACACCTTC.

This clonotype showed up many times. This rearrangement joins TRBV28 to TRBJ2-3, with 8 positions matching TRBD2. Germline V lookup: CDR1 MDHEN, CDR2 SYDVKM. V dropped 7 bases and J dropped 0; count of bases not matched to a gene: 12. The CDR3 runs 17 residues. The CDR3 DNA sequence: TGTGCCAGCACCCCTTGGGCGGGAGGTTCTAGCACAGATACGCAGTATTTT. Translation: CASTPWAGGSSTDTQYF.

The rearrangement joins TRBV20-1 to TRBJ2-7; D may be TRBD1 or TRBD2 (5 bases each). Germline values: CDR1 DFQATT, CDR2 SNEGSKA (reference sequence). The CDR3 has 13 residues. Trimming cost V 4 bases and J 3 bases, with 13 bases left between them. CDR3 loop: CSATGGHYYEQYF. The CDR3 DNA is TGCAGTGCTACTGGAGGACATTACTACGAGCAGTACTTC.

The chain is built from TRBV5-1 and TRBJ1-2; D is unresolved. The CDR3 is 14 amino acids. Germline CDR1 SGHRS, CDR2 YFSETQ. Between the trimmed V and J ends, which lost 4 bases and 9 bases, there was a span of 19 bases. The CDR3 DNA sequence: TGCGCCAGCAGCCCGGACCCAGGATTGTCTAGCTACACCTTC. Protein sequence: CASSPDPGLSSYTF.

This clonotype was observed a handful of times. Germline and junction disagree at one end, which may indicate a read error. V gene TRBV19 combines with J gene TRBJ2-3; a possible D gene is TRBD2 (5 bases). CDR1 and CDR2 (germline): LNHDA, SQIVND (reference sequence). This CDR3 region has 13 residues. CDR3 nucleotides: TGTGCCAGCAGTACGACTTTCGAGGGTACGCAGTATTTT. It translates to CASSTTFEGTQYF. The complete variable domain, with remaining parts taken from reference TRBV19 and TRBJ2-3, reads DGGITQSPKYLFRKEGQNVTLSCEQNLNHDAMYWYRQDPGQGLRLIYYSQIVNDFQKGDIAEGYSVSREKKESFPLTVTSAQKNPTAFYLCASSTTFEGTQYFGPGTRLTVL.

The J gene is TRBJ2-7, the V gene TRBV6-9; TRBD2 agrees at 7 bases. The CDR3 consists of 17 residues. Germline V gene lookup returns CDR1 MNHGY and CDR2 SVAAGI. The CDR3 reads CARSSPPPGSGDGGQYV. CDR3 DNA sequence: TGTGCCAGAAGTTCCCCCCCCCCGGGAAGCGGGGACGGCGGGCAGTACGTC.

The chain uses TRBV27 and TRBJ1-4; D is perhaps TRBD1 (6 bases). Germline V gene lookup returns CDR1 MNHEY and CDR2 SMNVEV (reference sequence). V was shortened by 6 bases and J by 0 bases, with 14 bases between the two germline ends. This CDR3 contains 16 residues. In DNA form, the CDR3 reads TGTGCCAGCAGATTCACAGGGTCAGCAACTAATGAAAAACTGTTTTTT. This encodes CASRFTGSATNEKLFF.

The chain carries TRBV18 and TRBJ1-4; D call uncertain. The CDR3 spans 13 residues. Germline assignment: CDR1 KGHSH and CDR2 LQKENI. Trimming shortened V by 6 bases and J by 7 bases, and 12 bases separated the two germline ends. Written as DNA, the CDR3 is TGTGCCAGCTCGCGGCAGAACGGTGAAAAACTGTTTTTT. Encoded protein: CASSRQNGEKLFF.

Only a few counts were recorded for this clonotype. A clone one base away is much larger, so this may be a read error. This chain uses TRBV11-2 with TRBJ2-1; TRBD1 matches 9 bases. This CDR3 region has 18 residues. Germline values: CDR1 SGHAT, CDR2 FQNNGV. J was trimmed by 1 base and V by 5 bases; bases with no gene match: 12. CDR3 DNA: TGTGCCAGCAGCCCGCCGGGACAGGGATCCGGGTCCTACAATGAGCAGTTCTTC. Protein sequence: CASSPPGQGSGSYNEQFF.

This clonotype was seen a single time. It may be a read error: a sequence one base away is much more abundant. V is TRBV7-3 and J is TRBJ2-2; TRBD2 is a possible D gene (7 bases). This CDR3 is 15 amino acids long. Trimming shortened V by 5 bases and J by 6 bases, and 16 bases separated the two germline ends. Germline V gene lookup returns CDR1 SGHTA and CDR2 FQGTGA. Here the CDR3 reads CASSTKGGGSGELFF. Here the CDR3 DNA reads TGTGCCAGCAGCACAAAGGGGGGGGGTTCCGGGGAGCTGTTTTTT.

There are a few counts of this clonotype. Just one base apart from a much larger clone, this may be a read error. This chain links TRBV19 with TRBJ1-1, with D possibly being TRBD1 (6 bases). Germline lookup yields CDR1 LNHDA and CDR2 SQIVND (reference sequence). The CDR3 loop spans 15 amino acids. V gave up 7 bases and J gave up 3 bases, with 18 bases separating them. The CDR3 spells CASKSVGAVHTEAFF. The CDR3 bases are TGTGCCAGTAAAAGTGTGGGGGCGGTCCACACTGAAGCTTTCTTT.

By share, this clonotype ranks as medium-sized (0.01 to 0.1%). The chain is built from TRBV5-1 and TRBJ1-2, with 8 positions matching TRBD1. Looked up from germline, CDR1 is SGHRS and CDR2 is YFSETQ. V shed 0 bases and J 5 bases; nucleotides not matched to a gene: 3. CDR3 length: 14 residues. DNA for the CDR3: TGCGCCAGCAGCTTGGGACAGGGGCTATATGGCTACACCTTC. Protein sequence: CASSLGQGLYGYTF. The full variable domain, completed using reference TRBV5-1 and TRBJ1-2, is KAGVTQTPRYLIKTRGQQVTLSCSPISGHRSVSWYQQTPGQGLQFLFEYFSETQRNKGNFPGRFSGRQFSNSRSEMNVSTLELGDSALYLCASSLGQGLYGYTFGSGTRLTVV.

Remarks on this clonotype: One end of the junction varies from germline; a read error may be responsible. V and J are TRBV5-6 and TRBJ2-5, with TRBD2 matching over 9 bases. The CDR3 totals 16 residues. Germline loops: CDR1 SGHDT, CDR2 YYEEEE. Written as DNA, the CDR3 is TGTGCCAGCAGCTTTAGGGGTAGCGGGAGAGGTGAGACCCATTACTTC. Its translation is CASSFRGSGRGETHYF.

This clonotype came up many times. The chain is built from TRBV28 and TRBJ2-3; tentative D call: TRBD2 (6 bases). Germline V gene sequence: CDR1 MDHEN, CDR2 SYDVKM. The V end lost 5 bases, the J end lost 0 bases, and 18 bases lay between the germline ends. CDR3 length: 17 residues. In DNA, the CDR3 is TGTGCCAGCAGTCCTTTCCCGGGTGGGACTAGCACAGATACGCAGTATTTT. Protein sequence: CASSPFPGGTSTDTQYF.

Comment on this clonotype: This may be a read error: a much more frequent sequence differs by one nucleotide. The chain carries TRBV9 and TRBJ1-2; the match to TRBD1 covers 10 bases. The germline V gene has CDR1 SGDLS and CDR2 YYNGEE. The CDR3 covers 15 residues. V lost 4 bases, J lost 3 bases, and 6 bases stayed unmatched. The chain's CDR3 is CASSFRTGGDYGYTF. The CDR3 DNA sequence: TGTGCCAGCAGCTTCAGGACAGGGGGTGACTATGGCTACACCTTC.

This clonotype was observed many times. This chain connects TRBV9 to TRBJ1-1; D is perhaps TRBD1 (6 bases). This CDR3 is 15 amino acids long. V dropped 0 bases and J dropped 7 bases, with 16 bases sitting between them. Looked up from germline, CDR1 is SGDLS and CDR2 is YYNGEE. CDR3 in amino acids: CASSVDGGAENEAFF. CDR3 in DNA: TGTGCCAGCAGCGTAGATGGGGGGGCAGAAAATGAAGCTTTCTTT.